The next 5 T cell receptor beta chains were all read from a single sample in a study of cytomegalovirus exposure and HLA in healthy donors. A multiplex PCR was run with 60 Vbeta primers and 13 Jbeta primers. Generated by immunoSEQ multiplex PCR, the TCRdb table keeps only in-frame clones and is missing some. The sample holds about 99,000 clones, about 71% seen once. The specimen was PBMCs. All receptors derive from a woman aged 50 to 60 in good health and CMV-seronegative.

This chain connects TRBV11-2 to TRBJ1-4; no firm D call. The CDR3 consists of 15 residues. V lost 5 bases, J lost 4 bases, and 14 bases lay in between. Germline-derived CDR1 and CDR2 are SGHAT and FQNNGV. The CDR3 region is CASSRNTASNEKLFF. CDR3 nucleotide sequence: TGTGCCAGCAGCCGGAACACAGCAAGTAATGAAAAACTGTTTTTT.

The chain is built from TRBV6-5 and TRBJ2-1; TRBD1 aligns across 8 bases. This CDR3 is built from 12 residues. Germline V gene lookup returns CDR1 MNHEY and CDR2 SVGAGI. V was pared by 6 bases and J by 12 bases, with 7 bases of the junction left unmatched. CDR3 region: CASSSTGERQFF. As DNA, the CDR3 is TGTGCCAGCAGCTCGACAGGGGAAAGGCAGTTCTTC.

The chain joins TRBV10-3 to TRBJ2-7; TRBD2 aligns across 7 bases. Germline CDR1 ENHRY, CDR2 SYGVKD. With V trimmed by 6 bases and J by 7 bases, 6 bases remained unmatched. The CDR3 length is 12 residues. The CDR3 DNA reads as TGTGCCATCAGCCCGGGGGGATGGGAGCAGTACTTC. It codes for CAISPGGWEQYF.

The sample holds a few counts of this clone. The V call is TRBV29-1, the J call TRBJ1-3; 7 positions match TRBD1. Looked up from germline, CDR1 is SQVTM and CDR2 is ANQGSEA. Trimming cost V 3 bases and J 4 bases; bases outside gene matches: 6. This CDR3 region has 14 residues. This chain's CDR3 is CSVEEGARGNTIYF. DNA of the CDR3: TGCAGCGTTGAGGAGGGGGCGCGGGGAAACACCATATATTTT.

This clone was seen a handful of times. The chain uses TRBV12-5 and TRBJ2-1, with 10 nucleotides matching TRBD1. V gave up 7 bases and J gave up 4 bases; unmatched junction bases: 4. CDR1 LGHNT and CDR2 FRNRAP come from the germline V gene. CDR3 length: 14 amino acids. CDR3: CASVPGQGYNEQFF. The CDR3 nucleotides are TGTGCTAGTGTTCCGGGACAGGGGTACAATGAGCAGTTCTTC.